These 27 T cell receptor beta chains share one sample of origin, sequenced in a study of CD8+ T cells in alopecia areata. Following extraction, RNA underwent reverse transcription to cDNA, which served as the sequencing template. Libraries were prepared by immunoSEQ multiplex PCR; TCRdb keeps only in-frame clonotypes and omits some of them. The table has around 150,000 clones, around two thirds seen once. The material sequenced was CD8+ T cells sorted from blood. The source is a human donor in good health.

The CDR3 loop is CASKTGSNTGELFF. CDR3 bases: TGTGCCAGCAAGACCGGGTCGAACACCGGGGAGCTGTTTTTT. J is TRBJ2-2 and V is TRBV2; D call uncertain. CDR3 length: 14 residues. Trimming removed 7 bases at V and 0 bases at J, with 9 bases between. The germline CDR1 and CDR2 sequences are SNHLY and FYNNEI.

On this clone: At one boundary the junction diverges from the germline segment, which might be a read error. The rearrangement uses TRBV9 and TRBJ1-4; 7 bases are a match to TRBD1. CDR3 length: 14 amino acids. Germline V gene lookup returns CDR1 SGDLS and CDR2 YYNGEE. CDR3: CTSSATGNNEKLFF. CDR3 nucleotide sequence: TGTACCAGCAGCGCGACAGGGAATAATGAAAAACTGTTTTTT.

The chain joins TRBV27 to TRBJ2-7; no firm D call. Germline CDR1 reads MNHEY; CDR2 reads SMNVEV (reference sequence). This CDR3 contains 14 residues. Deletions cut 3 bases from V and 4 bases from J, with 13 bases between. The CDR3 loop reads CASSLKQRVYEQYF. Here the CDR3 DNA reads TGTGCCAGCAGTTTGAAACAGAGAGTATACGAGCAGTACTTC.

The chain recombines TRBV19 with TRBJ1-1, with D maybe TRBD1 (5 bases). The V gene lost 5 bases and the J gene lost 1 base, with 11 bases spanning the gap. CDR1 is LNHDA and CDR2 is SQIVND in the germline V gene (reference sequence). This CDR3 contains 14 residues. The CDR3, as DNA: TGTGCCAGTAGTGTTCGACAGCCGAACACTGAAGCTTTCTTT. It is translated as CASSVRQPNTEAFF.

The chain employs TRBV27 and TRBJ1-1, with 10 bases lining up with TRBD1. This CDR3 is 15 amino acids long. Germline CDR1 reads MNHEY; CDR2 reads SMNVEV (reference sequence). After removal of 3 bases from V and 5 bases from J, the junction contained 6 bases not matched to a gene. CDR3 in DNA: TGTGCCAGCAGTTTGTCGACAGGGGGCAGGACTGAAGCTTTCTTT. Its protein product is CASSLSTGGRTEAFF.

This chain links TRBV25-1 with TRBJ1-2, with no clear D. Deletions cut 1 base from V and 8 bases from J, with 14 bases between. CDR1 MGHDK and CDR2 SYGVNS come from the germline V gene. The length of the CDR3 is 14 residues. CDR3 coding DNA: TGTGCCAGCAGTGAATCTAACCTCTATGAGGGCTACACCTTC. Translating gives CASSESNLYEGYTF.

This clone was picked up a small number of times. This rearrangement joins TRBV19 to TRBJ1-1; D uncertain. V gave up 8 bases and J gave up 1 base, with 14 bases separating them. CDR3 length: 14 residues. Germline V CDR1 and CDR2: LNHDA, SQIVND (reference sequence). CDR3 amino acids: CASVRQGSNTEAFF. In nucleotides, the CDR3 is TGTGCCAGTGTCAGACAAGGCTCGAACACTGAAGCTTTCTTT.

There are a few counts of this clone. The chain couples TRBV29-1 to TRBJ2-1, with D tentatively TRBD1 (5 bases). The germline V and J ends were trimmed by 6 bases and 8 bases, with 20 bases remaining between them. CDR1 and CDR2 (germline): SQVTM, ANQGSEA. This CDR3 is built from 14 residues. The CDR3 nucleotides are TGCAGCGTGCCTCCCCTTGGGGCGCAGGATGAGCAGTTCTTC. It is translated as CSVPPLGAQDEQFF.

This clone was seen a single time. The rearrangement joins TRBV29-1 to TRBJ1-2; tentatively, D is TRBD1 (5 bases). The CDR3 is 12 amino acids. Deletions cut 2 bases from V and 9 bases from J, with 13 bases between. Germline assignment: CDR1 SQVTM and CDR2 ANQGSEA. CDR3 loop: CSVEITQGSYTF. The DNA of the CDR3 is TGCAGCGTTGAAATAACGCAGGGAAGCTACACCTTC. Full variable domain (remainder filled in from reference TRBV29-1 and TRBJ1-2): SAVISQKPSRDICQRGTSLTIQCQVDSQVTMMFWYRQQPGQSLTLIATANQGSEATYESGFVIDKFPISRPNLTFSTLTVSNMSPEDSSIYLCSVEITQGSYTFGSGTRLTVV.

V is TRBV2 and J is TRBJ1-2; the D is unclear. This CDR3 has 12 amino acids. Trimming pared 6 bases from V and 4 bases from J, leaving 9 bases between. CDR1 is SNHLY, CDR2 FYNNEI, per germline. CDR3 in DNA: TGTGCCAGCAGATCAGGCCTCTATGGCTACACCTTC. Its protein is CASRSGLYGYTF.

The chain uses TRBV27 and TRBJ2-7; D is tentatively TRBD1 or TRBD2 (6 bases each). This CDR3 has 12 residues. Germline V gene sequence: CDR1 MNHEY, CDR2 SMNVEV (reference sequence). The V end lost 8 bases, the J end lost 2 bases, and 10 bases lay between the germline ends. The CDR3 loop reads CASRRGAYEQYF. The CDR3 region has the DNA TGTGCCAGCCGAAGGGGGGCCTACGAGCAGTACTTC.

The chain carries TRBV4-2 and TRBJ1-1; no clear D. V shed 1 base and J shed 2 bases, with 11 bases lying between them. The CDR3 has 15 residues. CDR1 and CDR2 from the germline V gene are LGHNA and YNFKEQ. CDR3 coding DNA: TGTGCCAGCAGCCAAGGGGCGGGGTCCAACACTGAAGCTTTCTTT. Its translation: CASSQGAGSNTEAFF.

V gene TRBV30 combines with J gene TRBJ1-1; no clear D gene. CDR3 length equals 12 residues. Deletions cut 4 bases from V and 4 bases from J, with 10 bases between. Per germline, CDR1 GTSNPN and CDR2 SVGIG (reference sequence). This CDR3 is CAWNRGRTEAFF. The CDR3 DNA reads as TGTGCCTGGAATCGTGGACGCACTGAAGCTTTCTTT.

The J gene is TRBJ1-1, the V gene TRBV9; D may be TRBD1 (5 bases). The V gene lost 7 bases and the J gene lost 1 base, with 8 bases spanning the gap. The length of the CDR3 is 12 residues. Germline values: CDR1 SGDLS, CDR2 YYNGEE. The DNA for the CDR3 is TGTGCCAGCGGGACCCAGAACACTGAAGCTTTCTTT. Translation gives CASGTQNTEAFF.

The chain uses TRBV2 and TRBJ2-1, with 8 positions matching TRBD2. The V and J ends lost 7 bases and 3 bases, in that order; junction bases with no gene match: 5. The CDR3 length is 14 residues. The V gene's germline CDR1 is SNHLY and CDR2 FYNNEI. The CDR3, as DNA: TGTGCCAGCATGTCCCTAGCGGGCTACAATGAGCAGTTCTTC. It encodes CASMSLAGYNEQFF.

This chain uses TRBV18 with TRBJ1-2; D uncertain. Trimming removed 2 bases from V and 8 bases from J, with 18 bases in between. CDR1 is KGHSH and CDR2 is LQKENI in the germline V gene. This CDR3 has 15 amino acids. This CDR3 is CASSPDRDPSGGYTF. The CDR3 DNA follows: TGTGCCAGCTCACCAGACCGCGACCCGTCGGGGGGCTACACCTTC.

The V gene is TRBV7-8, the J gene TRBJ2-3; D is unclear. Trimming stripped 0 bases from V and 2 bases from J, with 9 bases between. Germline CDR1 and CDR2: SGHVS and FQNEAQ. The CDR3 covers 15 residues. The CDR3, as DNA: TGTGCCAGCAGCTTAGCGCTAACCTACACAGATACGCAGTATTTT. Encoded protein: CASSLALTYTDTQYF.

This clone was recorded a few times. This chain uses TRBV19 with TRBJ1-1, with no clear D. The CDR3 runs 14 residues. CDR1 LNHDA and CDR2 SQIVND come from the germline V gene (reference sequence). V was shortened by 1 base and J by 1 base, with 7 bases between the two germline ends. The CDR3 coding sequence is TGTGCCAGTAGTATAGTCTCAGCGAACACTGAAGCTTTCTTT. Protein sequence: CASSIVSANTEAFF.

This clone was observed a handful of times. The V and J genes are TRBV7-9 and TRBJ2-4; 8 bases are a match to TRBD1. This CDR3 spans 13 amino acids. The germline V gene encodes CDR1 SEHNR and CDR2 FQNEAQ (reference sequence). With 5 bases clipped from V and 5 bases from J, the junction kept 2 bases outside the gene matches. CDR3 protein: CASSKQGENIQYF. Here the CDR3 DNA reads TGTGCCAGCAGCAAACAGGGGGAAAACATTCAGTACTTC.

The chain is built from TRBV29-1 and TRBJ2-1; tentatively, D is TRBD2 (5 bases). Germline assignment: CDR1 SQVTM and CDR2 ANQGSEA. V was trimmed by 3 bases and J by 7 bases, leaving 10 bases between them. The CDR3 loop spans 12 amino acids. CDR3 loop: CSVDGGLNEQFF. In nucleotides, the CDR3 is TGCAGCGTTGATGGCGGGCTAAATGAGCAGTTCTTC.

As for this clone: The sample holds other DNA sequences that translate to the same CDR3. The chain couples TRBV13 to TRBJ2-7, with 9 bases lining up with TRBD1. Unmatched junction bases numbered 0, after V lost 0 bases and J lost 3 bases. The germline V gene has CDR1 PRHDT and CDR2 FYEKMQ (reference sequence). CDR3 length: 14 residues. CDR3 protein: CASSLGDRGYEQYF. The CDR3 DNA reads TGTGCCAGCAGCTTAGGGGACAGGGGCTACGAGCAGTACTTC.

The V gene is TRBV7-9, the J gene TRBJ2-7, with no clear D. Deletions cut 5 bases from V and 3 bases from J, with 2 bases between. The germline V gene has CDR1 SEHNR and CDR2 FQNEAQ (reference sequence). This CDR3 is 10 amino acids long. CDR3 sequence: CASSNYEQYF. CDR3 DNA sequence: TGTGCCAGCAGCAACTACGAGCAGTACTTC.

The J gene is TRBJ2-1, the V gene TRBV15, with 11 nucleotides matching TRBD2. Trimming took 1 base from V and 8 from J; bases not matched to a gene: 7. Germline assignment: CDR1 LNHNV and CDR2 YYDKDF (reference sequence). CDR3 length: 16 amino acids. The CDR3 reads CATSRGVSGRAYEQFF. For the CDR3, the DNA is TGTGCCACCAGCAGAGGAGTTAGCGGGAGGGCGTATGAGCAGTTCTTC.

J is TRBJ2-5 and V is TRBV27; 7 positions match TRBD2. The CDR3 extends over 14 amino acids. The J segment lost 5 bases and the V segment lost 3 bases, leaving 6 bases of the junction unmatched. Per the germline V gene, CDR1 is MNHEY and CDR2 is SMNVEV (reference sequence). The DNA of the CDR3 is TGTGCCAGCAGTTTGGCGGGAGAAATGGAGACCCAGTACTTC. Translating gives CASSLAGEMETQYF.

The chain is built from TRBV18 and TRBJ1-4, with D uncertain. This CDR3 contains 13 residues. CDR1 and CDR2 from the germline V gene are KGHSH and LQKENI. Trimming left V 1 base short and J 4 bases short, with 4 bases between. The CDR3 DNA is TGTGCCAGCTCACCACAGGATAATGAAAAACTGTTTTTT. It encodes CASSPQDNEKLFF.

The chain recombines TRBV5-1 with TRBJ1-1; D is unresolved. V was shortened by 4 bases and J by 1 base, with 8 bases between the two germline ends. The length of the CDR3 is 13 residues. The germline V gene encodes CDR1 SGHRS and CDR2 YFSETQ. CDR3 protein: CASSPDGNTEAFF. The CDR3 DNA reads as TGCGCCAGCAGCCCCGACGGGAACACTGAAGCTTTCTTT.

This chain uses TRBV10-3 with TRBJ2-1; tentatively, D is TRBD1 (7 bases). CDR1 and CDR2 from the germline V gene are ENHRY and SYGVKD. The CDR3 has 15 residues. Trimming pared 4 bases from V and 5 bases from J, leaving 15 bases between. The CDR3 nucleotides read TGTGCCATCAGTGGGACAGGAGGGGTAGACAATGAGCAGTTCTTC. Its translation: CAISGTGGVDNEQFF.